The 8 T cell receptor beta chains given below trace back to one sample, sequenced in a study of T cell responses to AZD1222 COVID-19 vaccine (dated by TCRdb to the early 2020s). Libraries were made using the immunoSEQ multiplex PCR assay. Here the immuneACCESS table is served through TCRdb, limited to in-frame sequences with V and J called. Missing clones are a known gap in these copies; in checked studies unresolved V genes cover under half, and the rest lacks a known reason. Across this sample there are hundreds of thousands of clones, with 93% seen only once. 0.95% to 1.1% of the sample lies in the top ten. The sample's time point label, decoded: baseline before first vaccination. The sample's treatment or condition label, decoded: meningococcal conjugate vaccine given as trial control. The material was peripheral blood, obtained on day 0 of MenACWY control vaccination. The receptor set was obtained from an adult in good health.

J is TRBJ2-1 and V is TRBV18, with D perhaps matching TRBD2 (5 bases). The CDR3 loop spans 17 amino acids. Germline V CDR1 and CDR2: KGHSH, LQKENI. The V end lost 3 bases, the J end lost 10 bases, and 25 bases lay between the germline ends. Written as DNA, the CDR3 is TGTGCCAGCTCACCTCCCCGAGGGAATAGGCAGGTTAGAGAGCAGTTCTTC. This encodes CASSPPRGNRQVREQFF.

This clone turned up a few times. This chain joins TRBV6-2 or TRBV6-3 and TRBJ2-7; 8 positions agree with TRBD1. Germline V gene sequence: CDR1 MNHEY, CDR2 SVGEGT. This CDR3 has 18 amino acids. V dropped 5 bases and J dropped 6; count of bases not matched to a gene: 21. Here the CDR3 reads CASSDNLRFGTGGSEQYF. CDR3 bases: TGTGCCAGCAGTGACAACCTTAGATTCGGGACAGGAGGTAGCGAGCAGTACTTC.

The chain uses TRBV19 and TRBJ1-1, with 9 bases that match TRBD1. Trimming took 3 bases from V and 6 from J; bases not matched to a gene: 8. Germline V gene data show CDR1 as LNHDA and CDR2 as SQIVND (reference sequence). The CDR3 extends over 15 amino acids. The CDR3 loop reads CASSIRGQGGSEAFF. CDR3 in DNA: TGTGCCAGTAGTATTAGGGGACAGGGTGGCTCTGAAGCTTTCTTT.

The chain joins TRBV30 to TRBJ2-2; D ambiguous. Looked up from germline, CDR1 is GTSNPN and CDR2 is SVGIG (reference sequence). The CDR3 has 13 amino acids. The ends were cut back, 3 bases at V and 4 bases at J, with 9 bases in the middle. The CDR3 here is CAWRGPGTGELFF. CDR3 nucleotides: TGTGCCTGGAGAGGGCCCGGCACCGGGGAGCTGTTTTTT.

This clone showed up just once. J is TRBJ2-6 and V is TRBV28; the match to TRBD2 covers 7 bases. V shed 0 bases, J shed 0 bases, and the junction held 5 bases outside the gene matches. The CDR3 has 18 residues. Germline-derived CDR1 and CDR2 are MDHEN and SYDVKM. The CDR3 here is CASSLWAGESSGANVLTF. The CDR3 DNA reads TGTGCCAGCAGTTTATGGGCGGGGGAGAGCTCTGGGGCCAACGTCCTGACTTTC.

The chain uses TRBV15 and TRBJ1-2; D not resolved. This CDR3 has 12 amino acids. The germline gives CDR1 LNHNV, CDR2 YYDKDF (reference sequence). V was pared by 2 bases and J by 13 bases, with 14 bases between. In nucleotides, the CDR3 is TGTGCCACCAGCAGACCCAAGTCGGACGGCACCTTC. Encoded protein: CATSRPKSDGTF.

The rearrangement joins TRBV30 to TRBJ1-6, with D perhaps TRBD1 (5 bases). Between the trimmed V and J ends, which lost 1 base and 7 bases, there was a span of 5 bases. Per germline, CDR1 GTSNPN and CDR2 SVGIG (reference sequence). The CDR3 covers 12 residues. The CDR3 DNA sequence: TGTGCCTGGAGTGGGGGGAATTCACCCCTCCACTTT. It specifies CAWSGGNSPLHF.

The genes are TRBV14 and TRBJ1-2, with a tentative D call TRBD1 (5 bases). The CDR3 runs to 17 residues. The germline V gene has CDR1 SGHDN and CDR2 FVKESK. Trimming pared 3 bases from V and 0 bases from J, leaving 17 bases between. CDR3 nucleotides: TGTGCCAGCAGCCACGGAGTTTCTGAGGGGCCTAACTATGGCTACACCTTC. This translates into CASSHGVSEGPNYGYTF.